The next 16 T cell receptor beta chains were all read from a single sample in a study of CD8 T cells in ankylosing spondylitis. Which antigens these TCRs recognize remains unknown. TCRdb re-called the 5' RACE reads with MiXCR, one entry per CDR3 protein. This sample has hundreds of thousands of distinct CDR3 sequences; about 10% occur once, and the top ten carry more than 0.5%. Overall study findings and caveats: A TCR beta motif of eight or nine highly homologous variants seemed to mark ankylosing spondylitis blood.

Source material: blood, either unsorted or a sorted T cell fraction (not recorded which). These receptors were obtained from a male donor with ankylosing spondylitis.

This clonotype has a count of ten or more. The chain has TRBV5-1 and TRBJ2-1, with 7 bases fitting TRBD2. Germline V CDR1 and CDR2: SGHRS, YFSETQ. Trimming cost V 4 bases and J 10 bases; bases outside gene matches: 5. The CDR3 covers 12 residues. CDR3 sequence reads: CASSLPGLEQFF. CDR3 coding DNA: TGCGCCAGCAGCCTACCGGGACTAGAGCAGTTCTTC.

This sequence joins TRBV27 and TRBJ2-5, with D unclear. The V end was cut by 6 bases, the J end by 4 bases, with 12 bases between. This CDR3 is 13 amino acids long. Germline V gene data show CDR1 as MNHEY and CDR2 as SMNVEV (reference sequence). This CDR3 is CASSENPRETQYF. The CDR3, as DNA: TGTGCCAGCAGCGAGAACCCCAGAGAGACCCAGTACTTC.

V gene TRBV20-1 combines with J gene TRBJ2-7; 7 bases line up with TRBD2. This CDR3 comprises 16 residues. Germline lookup yields CDR1 DFQATT and CDR2 SNEGSKA (reference sequence). V lost 6 bases to trimming and J lost 3 bases; unmatched junction nucleotides: 17. The CDR3 protein is CSAPQRGPFGNYEQYF. In DNA, the CDR3 is TGCAGTGCCCCCCAGCGGGGCCCTTTCGGGAACTACGAGCAGTACTTC.

This sequence joins TRBV7-8 and TRBJ2-1, with D perhaps TRBD2 (5 bases). The CDR3 has 17 residues. Germline CDR1 is SGHVS and CDR2 is FQNEAQ. V was pared by 1 base and J by 0 bases, with 13 bases between. The CDR3, as DNA: TGTGCCAGCAGCTTAGTCGGACTTCTCAGCTCCTACAATGAGCAGTTCTTC. Translation: CASSLVGLLSSYNEQFF.

The chain recombines TRBV6-1 with TRBJ2-5; D gene ambiguous. The V end was cut by 2 bases, the J end by 10 bases, with 11 bases between. In germline, CDR1 is MNHNS, CDR2 SASEGT. This CDR3 region has 12 residues. CDR3 amino acids: CASSEIRLGQYF. CDR3 nucleotide sequence: TGTGCCAGCAGTGAAATCAGGTTGGGCCAGTACTTC.

This clonotype was observed at least ten times. The chain couples TRBV20-1 to TRBJ1-2; TRBD1 agrees at 9 bases. The CDR3 has 12 amino acids. The ends lost 8 bases at V and 8 bases at J; junction bases unmatched: 9. The V gene's germline CDR1 is DFQATT and CDR2 SNEGSKA (reference sequence). The DNA of the CDR3 is TGCAGTTCCGCCGGACAGGGGAAGGGCTACACCTTC. It yields the protein CSSAGQGKGYTF.

The chain joins TRBV29-1 to TRBJ1-4; TRBD1 agrees at 10 bases. In germline, CDR1 is SQVTM, CDR2 ANQGSEA. The CDR3 extends over 13 amino acids. J was trimmed by 7 bases and V by 6 bases; bases with no gene match: 5. The CDR3 DNA sequence: TGCAGCGTGCCGGGACAGGGGTCTGAAAAACTGTTTTTT. Residues: CSVPGQGSEKLFF.

This chain links TRBV10-3 with TRBJ1-1; 7 bases align to TRBD1. The J segment lost 3 bases and the V segment lost 5 bases, leaving 12 bases of the junction unmatched. CDR3 length: 16 residues. Germline lookup yields CDR1 ENHRY and CDR2 SYGVKD. This CDR3 reads CAISRGRDRRDTEAFF. The CDR3 DNA follows: TGTGCCATCAGTCGCGGCAGGGACAGACGTGACACTGAAGCTTTCTTT.

The CDR3, as DNA: TGTGCCAGCACCGTAAGGACAGGGGGCAATCAGCCCCAGCATTTT. Its protein is CASTVRTGGNQPQHF. The J gene is TRBJ1-5, the V gene TRBV2, with 9 bases matching TRBD1. The CDR3 spans 15 residues. Per the germline V gene, CDR1 is SNHLY and CDR2 is FYNNEI. V was clipped by 7 bases and J by 2 bases; unmatched bases: 6.

The chain links TRBV7-2 to TRBJ1-2, with 8 bases identical to TRBD1. Germline V gene data show CDR1 as SGHTA and CDR2 as FQGNSA. The CDR3 covers 13 residues. Trimming took 5 bases from V and 8 from J; bases not matched to a gene: 7. The chain's CDR3 is CASSGDRRKGYTF. CDR3 DNA sequence: TGTGCCAGCAGCGGGGACAGGCGGAAGGGCTACACCTTC.

The chain has TRBV28 and TRBJ1-6, with 10 nucleotides matching TRBD1. With V trimmed by 6 bases and J by 11 bases, 10 bases remained unmatched. CDR3 length: 15 residues. Looked up from germline, CDR1 is MDHEN and CDR2 is SYDVKM. CDR3 DNA sequence: TGTGCCAGCAGCCTAGGGGGACAGGGGAGGACACCCCTCCACTTT. Amino acid sequence: CASSLGGQGRTPLHF.

The chain has TRBV7-9 and TRBJ2-3; the match to TRBD2 covers 14 bases. CDR1 is SEHNR and CDR2 is FQNEAQ in the germline V gene (reference sequence). This CDR3 region has 16 residues. The trim removed 5 bases at V and 5 bases at J, leaving 6 bases unmatched. The CDR3 loop is CASSPRLAGGLDTQYF. For the CDR3, the DNA is TGTGCCAGCAGCCCCCGACTAGCGGGAGGGTTAGATACGCAGTATTTT.

The rearrangement joins TRBV4-3 to TRBJ2-2; 7 bases are a match to TRBD2. Germline CDR1 and CDR2: LGHNA and YSLEER. This CDR3 has 14 amino acids. J lost 6 bases, V lost 1 base, and 2 bases had no gene match. The CDR3 protein is CASSQATSAGELFF. DNA for the CDR3: TGCGCCAGCAGCCAAGCTACTAGCGCCGGGGAGCTGTTTTTT.

This clonotype was seen only a few times. This rearrangement joins TRBV20-1 to TRBJ1-2; D possibly corresponds to TRBD1 (6 bases). Trimming pared 3 bases from V and 0 bases from J, leaving 14 bases between. This CDR3 contains 15 residues. From germline, CDR1 is DFQATT and CDR2 SNEGSKA (reference sequence). CDR3 in amino acids: CSASSTGGSNYGYTF. In nucleotides, the CDR3 is TGCAGTGCTAGCTCGACAGGCGGTTCTAACTATGGCTACACCTTC.

This clonotype was counted between two and nine times. This sequence joins TRBV7-2 and TRBJ2-3; D ambiguous. This CDR3 region has 15 residues. The V end was cut by 3 bases, the J end by 5 bases, with 15 bases between. Germline V CDR1 and CDR2: SGHTA, FQGNSA. CDR3 residues: CASSLAWVPGDTQYF. CDR3 nucleotide sequence: TGTGCCAGCAGCTTGGCATGGGTCCCGGGAGATACGCAGTATTTT.

There are a few counts of this clonotype. This chain connects TRBV15 to TRBJ2-1, with D uncertain. Germline V gene sequence: CDR1 LNHNV, CDR2 YYDKDF (reference sequence). With 2 bases removed from V and 8 bases from J, the gap between germline ends came to 10 bases. CDR3 length: 13 residues. In DNA form, the CDR3 reads TGTGCCACCAGCAGAAATAGGTGGGATGAGCAGTTCTTC. Translating gives CATSRNRWDEQFF.